The 22 T cell receptor beta chains in this list originate from one sample, sequenced in a study of blood T cells in healthy people across ages. A J-beta primer mix and a sample-barcoded 5' primer were used in a second PCR of roughly 6 to 12 cycles. MiXCR was run by TCRdb on the 5' RACE reads, yielding one entry per CDR3 protein. The table records roughly 1,500,000 distinct CDR3 sequences, 42% of them present only once. Specimen: blood. These TCRs come from a woman aged 18-30 years in good health.

There are many counts of this clonotype. The chain uses TRBV7-2 and TRBJ1-1, with D unclear. This CDR3 is 15 amino acids long. Germline V gene lookup returns CDR1 SGHTA and CDR2 FQGNSA. Between the trimmed V and J ends, which lost 2 bases and 5 bases, there was a span of 15 bases. The CDR3 nucleotides read TGTGCCAGCAGCTTACTTTCTGGGGTGGGTACTGAAGCTTTCTTT. As protein: CASSLLSGVGTEAFF. The variable domain in full, with the rest retrieved from reference TRBV7-2 and TRBJ1-1, is GAGVSQSPSNKVTEKGKDVELRCDPISGHTALYWYRQSLGQGLEFLIYFQGNSAPDKSGLPSDRFSAERTGGSVSTLTIQRTQQEDSAVYLCASSLLSGVGTEAFFGQGTRLTVV.

This chain joins TRBV20-1 and TRBJ2-7, with TRBD2 matching 10 bases. CDR3 size: 15 residues. Losses at the gene ends were 6 bases for V and 3 bases for J; bases not matched to a gene: 11. The V gene's germline CDR1 is DFQATT and CDR2 SNEGSKA (reference sequence). This chain's CDR3 is CSAQKVTSGIYEQYF. The CDR3 DNA follows: TGCAGTGCCCAGAAGGTCACTAGCGGGATCTACGAGCAGTACTTC.

This clonotype has a handful of counts. The V and J genes are TRBV5-1 and TRBJ2-7, with 7 positions matching TRBD1. With V trimmed by 3 bases and J by 3 bases, 6 bases remained unmatched. Germline values: CDR1 SGHRS, CDR2 YFSETQ. The CDR3 is 14 amino acids. The CDR3 sequence: CASSWGTESYEQYF. DNA of the CDR3: TGCGCCAGCAGCTGGGGGACAGAGAGCTACGAGCAGTACTTC.

The chain is built from TRBV29-1 and TRBJ2-1; 10 nucleotides agree with TRBD2. The V and J ends lost 5 bases and 8 bases, in that order; junction bases with no gene match: 12. The germline V gene has CDR1 SQVTM and CDR2 ANQGSEA. The CDR3 is 15 residues long. The CDR3 bases are TGCAGCGTTAAAGCGGCATCTAGCGGGAGTTATGAGCAGTTCTTC. Its protein is CSVKAASSGSYEQFF.

This rearrangement joins TRBV6-2 or TRBV6-3 to TRBJ1-2; 7 nucleotides align to TRBD1. The CDR3 consists of 15 residues. With V trimmed by 4 bases and J by 4 bases, 9 bases remained unmatched. The germline CDR1 and CDR2 sequences are MNHEY and SVGEGT. The CDR3 region has the DNA TGTGCCAGCAGTTCTGACAGGGAAAGTTCCTATGGCTACACCTTC. Its translation: CASSSDRESSYGYTF.

The J gene is TRBJ1-4, the V gene TRBV29-1, with D maybe TRBD1 (5 bases). The germline V gene encodes CDR1 SQVTM and CDR2 ANQGSEA. The CDR3 extends over 12 amino acids. Trimming left V 1 base short and J 10 bases short, with 10 bases between. In nucleotides, the CDR3 is TGCAGCGTTGAAGGGGGGACCGGAAAACTGTTTTTT. It yields the protein CSVEGGTGKLFF.

The V and J genes are TRBV12-3 or TRBV12-4 and TRBJ2-2, with 7 positions matching TRBD1. The CDR3 loop spans 15 amino acids. The trim removed 6 bases at V and 6 bases at J, leaving 10 bases unmatched. The CDR3 protein is CASSQTGVRAGELFF. CDR3 coding DNA: TGTGCCAGCAGCCAAACAGGGGTGCGGGCCGGGGAGCTGTTTTTT.

The CDR3: CASSSRQEGPQETQYF. The CDR3 DNA reads as TGTGCCAGCAGCTCGCGACAGGAAGGGCCCCAAGAGACCCAGTACTTC. V usage is TRBV11-2 and J usage is TRBJ2-5, with TRBD1 as a possible D gene (6 bases). This CDR3 spans 16 amino acids. Germline CDR1 reads SGHAT; CDR2 reads FQNNGV. Trimming shortened V by 4 bases and J by 1 base, and 16 bases separated the two germline ends.

The chain uses TRBV6-1 and TRBJ2-2; D ambiguous. Trimming cost V 3 bases and J 9 bases, with 5 bases left between them. The CDR3 is made up of 11 amino acids. Germline CDR1 and CDR2: MNHNS and SASEGT. The CDR3 loop reads CASSDGRELFF. In nucleotides, the CDR3 is TGTGCCAGCAGTGATGGCAGGGAGCTGTTTTTT.

The gene calls are TRBV4-1 and TRBJ2-3, with D possibly being TRBD1 or TRBD2 (5 bases each). Trimming removed 6 bases at V and 3 bases at J, with 13 bases between. CDR1 and CDR2 (germline): MGHRA, YSYEKL. This CDR3 is built from 14 residues. Here the CDR3 reads CASSAGEGTDTQYF. The CDR3 nucleotides are TGCGCCAGCAGTGCGGGCGAGGGGACAGATACGCAGTATTTT.

J is TRBJ2-1 and V is TRBV6-6; 7 bases align to TRBD1. This CDR3 spans 16 amino acids. V gave up 4 bases and J gave up 9 bases; unmatched junction bases: 15. Germline lookup yields CDR1 MNHNY and CDR2 SVGAGI (reference sequence). CDR3 amino acids: CASSFTGDARTSEQFF. DNA of the CDR3: TGTGCCAGCAGTTTCACAGGGGACGCTCGTACCAGTGAGCAGTTCTTC.

In its sample, this clonotype was seen a few times. The rearrangement uses TRBV20-1 and TRBJ1-6; D might be TRBD1 (6 bases). CDR1 DFQATT and CDR2 SNEGSKA come from the germline V gene (reference sequence). CDR3 size: 15 residues. V was cut by 6 bases and J by 0 bases, with 12 bases left in between. CDR3 nucleotide sequence: TGCAGTGCCAGGGCGGGGGCCTCCTATAATTCACCCCTCCACTTT. As protein: CSARAGASYNSPLHF.

The rearrangement joins TRBV12-3 or TRBV12-4 to TRBJ1-1; unclear D gene. Trimming removed 6 bases at V and 1 base at J, with 9 bases between. The CDR3 runs 13 residues. Written as DNA, the CDR3 is TGTGCCAGCAGATCGCCCGGGAACACTGAAGCTTTCTTT. This codes for CASRSPGNTEAFF.

This clonotype was observed a handful of times. The CDR3 here is CASSLQLGYGYTF. CDR3 DNA sequence: TGTGCCAGCAGTTTACAGTTAGGCTATGGCTACACCTTC. This chain joins TRBV28 and TRBJ1-2, with D uncertain. The V gene lost 2 bases and the J gene lost 4 bases, with 8 bases spanning the gap. CDR1 and CDR2 (germline): MDHEN, SYDVKM. The CDR3 has 13 amino acids.

The chain recombines TRBV27 with TRBJ1-1; D gene ambiguous. CDR1 is MNHEY and CDR2 is SMNVEV in the germline V gene (reference sequence). Deletions cut 0 bases from V and 5 bases from J, with 13 bases between. The CDR3 covers 15 residues. As DNA, the CDR3 is TGTGCCAGCAGTTTATCTTGGTCCAGTGAAACTGAAGCTTTCTTT. This encodes CASSLSWSSETEAFF.

The V and J genes are TRBV20-1 and TRBJ2-7; TRBD2 matches at 9 bases. V gave up 5 bases and J gave up 0 bases; unmatched junction bases: 5. The CDR3 has 14 residues. From germline, CDR1 is DFQATT and CDR2 SNEGSKA (reference sequence). The CDR3 reads CSAWASGTSYEQYF. CDR3 in DNA: TGCAGTGCTTGGGCTAGCGGGACCTCCTACGAGCAGTACTTC.

In regard to this clonotype: Relative to the germline gene, one junction end is altered; a read error may explain this. The chain combines TRBV7-6 with TRBJ2-1; 10 bases are shared with TRBD2. Germline loops: CDR1 SGHVS, CDR2 FNYEAQ. This CDR3 contains 16 residues. In nucleotides, the CDR3 is TGTGCCAGCAGCTTACGCAGCGGGGGGGCCGGTAGTGAGCAGTTTTTC. Encoded protein: CASSLRSGGAGSEQFF.

This chain joins TRBV12-3 or TRBV12-4 and TRBJ2-3; TRBD1 aligns across 9 bases. The CDR3 is 17 residues long. V lost 5 bases to trimming and J lost 4 bases; unmatched junction nucleotides: 13. The CDR3 coding sequence is TGTGCCAGCAGTCCCACTAGGGGACAGGGAACGCCAGATACGCAGTATTTT. Amino acids: CASSPTRGQGTPDTQYF.

This clonotype was recorded a few times. The chain links TRBV27 to TRBJ2-7, with a possible D match to TRBD1 (6 bases). The CDR3 spans 15 residues. Trimming cost V 5 bases and J 5 bases, with 19 bases left between them. CDR1 is MNHEY, CDR2 SMNVEV, per germline (reference sequence). The CDR3 loop is CASSHGTLKVHEQYF. CDR3 DNA sequence: TGTGCCAGCAGTCACGGGACACTCAAAGTCCACGAGCAGTACTTC.

The chain carries TRBV4-1 and TRBJ1-4, with D possibly being TRBD1 (6 bases). This CDR3 contains 14 residues. V lost 5 bases, J lost 8 bases, and 15 bases lay in between. CDR1 MGHRA and CDR2 YSYEKL come from the germline V gene. The CDR3 here is CASSTQGGGEKLFF. The CDR3 DNA reads TGCGCCAGCAGCACACAAGGGGGTGGAGAAAAACTGTTTTTT.

The rearrangement joins TRBV28 to TRBJ1-5; D is undetermined. Germline CDR1 reads MDHEN; CDR2 reads SYDVKM. This CDR3 has 14 residues. V lost 5 bases and J lost 0, with 8 bases in between. CDR3 residues: CASSGRFSNQPQHF. The CDR3 coding sequence is TGTGCCAGCAGTGGGCGCTTTAGCAATCAGCCCCAGCATTTT.

The V gene is TRBV30, the J gene TRBJ1-5, with D uncertain. The V end lost 5 bases, the J end lost 1 base, and 12 bases lay between the germline ends. In germline, CDR1 is GTSNPN, CDR2 SVGIG (reference sequence). This CDR3 has 14 amino acids. CDR3 in amino acids: CAWAVSGSNQPQHF. Written as DNA, the CDR3 is TGTGCCTGGGCGGTGAGTGGGAGCAATCAGCCCCAGCATTTT.